The T cell receptor (beta chain) described here comes from a study of cytomegalovirus exposure and HLA in healthy donors. Trimming left V 4 bases short and J 6 bases short, with 12 bases between. Germline CDR1 and CDR2: ENHRY and SYGVKD. This CDR3 spans 13 amino acids. In the PCR, 60 Vbeta and 13 Jbeta primers were used. Sequencing was performed with immunoSEQ multiplex PCR; in TCRdb, only in-frame clones are kept and a portion is missing. The sample lists approximately 100,000 clones, approximately 82% occurring once. This receptor was identified in a woman in her late teens or twenties in good health and CMV-seronegative. Sequences were obtained from PBMCs. This chain joins TRBV10-3 and TRBJ1-1, with D perhaps TRBD1 (5 bases). The DNA of the CDR3 is TGTGCCATCAGTGTCGGAGGGGCCGCTGAAGCTTTCTTT. The encoded protein is CAISVGGAAEAFF.